This entry features one T cell receptor beta chain sequence. The target antigen is unknown. Graves' hyperthyroidism was deemed stable absent ophthalmopathy progression within 18 months. Each diagnosis was grounded in clinical symptoms, serum thyroxine and TRAb, thyroid ultrasound, and orbital computed tomography. PBMCs stemmed from less than 13 ml fresh peripheral blood. This sample stems from a study of T cells in Graves' hyperthyroidism and ophthalmopathy. Findings and caveats of the study: From stable hyperthyroidism, ophthalmopathy was set apart by a 13 V-J model.

V lost 7 bases and J lost 4, with 11 bases in between. CDR1 and CDR2 from the germline V gene are DFQATT and SNEGSKA (reference sequence). The CDR3 consists of 12 residues. Researchers amplified the TCR beta CDR3 regions from RNA transcripts. HTBI primers were the set used in a first-round RT-PCR of the TCR CDR3. Using its own MiXCR run on the multiplex PCR reads, TCRdb lists one record per CDR3 protein. In the table there are about 840,000 distinct CDR3 sequences, roughly 37% of which are singletons. The TCR sequence derives from a man aged 18 to 35 with Graves' hyperthyroidism. V gene TRBV20-1 combines with J gene TRBJ1-5; D gene unclear. The material sequenced was blood. The CDR3 nucleotides read TGCAGTGGGACGGAGGGTAATCAGCCCCAGCATTTT. This encodes CSGTEGNQPQHF.